Listed here are 2 T cell receptor beta chains from one sample, sequenced in a study of blood T cell repertoires in COVID-19. This table comes from immunoSEQ multiplex PCR, and its TCRdb copy is limited to in-frame clones, with some not included. Counted here are about 90,000 clones, 80% occurring once; the ten biggest clones make up 10%. The sample comprised peripheral blood. The receptors originated from a woman in her seventies with acute or convalescent COVID-19.

V usage is TRBV19 and J usage is TRBJ2-7, with D tentatively TRBD2 (5 bases). The germline V gene has CDR1 LNHDA and CDR2 SQIVND (reference sequence). The CDR3 runs 16 residues. V shed 2 bases and J shed 0 bases, with 14 bases lying between them. The CDR3 coding sequence is TGTGCCAGTAGTATATCCATGGAGGCGGACTCCTACGAGCAGTACTTC. Translation: CASSISMEADSYEQYF.

The rearrangement links TRBV11-2 to TRBJ1-6; D gene uncertain. The germline V gene has CDR1 SGHAT and CDR2 FQNNGV. This CDR3 has 13 amino acids. The V and J ends lost 6 bases and 9 bases respectively, with 12 bases between them. The CDR3 coding sequence is TGTGCCAGCAGTGGACTGCTGACTTCACCCCTCCACTTT. Its translation: CASSGLLTSPLHF.